This is a list of T cell receptor beta chains from one sample in a study of CD8 T cells in ankylosing spondylitis. TCRdb analysed the 5' RACE reads with MiXCR anew, one entry per CDR3 protein. The sample lists about 500,000 distinct CDR3 sequences, roughly 13% occurring once. The sample comprised blood, either unsorted or a sorted T cell fraction (not recorded which). The receptors come from a male donor with ankylosing spondylitis. The CDR3 runs from the conserved cysteine through the conserved F or W. Each record gives: V gene, J gene, D gene, clone size, CDR3 DNA, CDR3 protein. The D gene is left open where the match is weak. Expanded clones are given a class, and other clones once, few, many or no size at all.

V: TRBV9
J: TRBJ2-7
D: NA
size: few
DNA: TGTGCCAGCAGCGTAGCTAGTGGACAAAGCTACGAGCAGTACTTC
CDR3: CASSVASGQSYEQYF

V: TRBV20-1
J: TRBJ1-6
D: NA
size: NA
DNA: TGCAGTGCGATAAAGGGTAGCGATTCACCCCTCCACTTT
CDR3: CSAIKGSDSPLHF

V: TRBV12-3/TRBV12-4
J: TRBJ2-1
D: NA
size: NA
DNA: TGTGCCAGCAGTGCTCGGGGCGCCGCCCAGTTCTTC
CDR3: CASSARGAAQFF

V: TRBV29-1
J: TRBJ2-3
D: NA
size: NA
DNA: TGCAGCGGCCAGGGGGGCTGGGGCACAGATACGCAGTATTTT
CDR3: CSGQGGWGTDTQYF

V: TRBV5-1
J: TRBJ1-1
D: NA
size: NA
DNA: TGCGCCAGCAGGGGTAGGGTGAACACTGAAGCTTTCTTT
CDR3: CASRGRVNTEAFF

V: TRBV12-3/TRBV12-4
J: TRBJ1-2
D: NA
size: NA
DNA: TGTGCCAGCAGTTTTGAACTTCGCTATGGCTACACCTTC
CDR3: CASSFELRYGYTF

V: TRBV27
J: TRBJ2-1
D: TRBD2
size: NA
DNA: TGTGCCAGCAGGCTAGCGGGAAATGAGCAGTTCTTC
CDR3: CASRLAGNEQFF

V: TRBV29-1
J: TRBJ2-1
D: TRBD2
size: many
DNA: TGCAGCGTTGAACGGCTAGCGGGAGTCCAAGTATCCTACAATGAGCAGTTCTTC
CDR3: CSVERLAGVQVSYNEQFF

V: TRBV28
J: TRBJ1-3
D: NA
size: few
DNA: TGTGCCAGCAGTTCATATTCGGGCCGCTCTGGAAACACCATATATTTT
CDR3: CASSSYSGRSGNTIYF

V: TRBV12-3/TRBV12-4
J: TRBJ2-2
D: TRBD1
size: few
DNA: TGTGCCAGCAGTTTAACTTGGGACAGAAGCCTCCGTTGGACCGGGGAGCTGTTTTTT
CDR3: CASSLTWDRSLRWTGELFF

V: TRBV29-1
J: TRBJ2-4
D: NA
size: many
DNA: TGCAGCGTTGAAGCGGGGGAACAGGGAAACATTCAGTACTTC
CDR3: CSVEAGEQGNIQYF

V: TRBV2
J: TRBJ2-1
D: TRBD2
size: few
DNA: TGTGCCAGCAGTTCCGGGACTAGCGGGAGAGGTGAGCAGTTCTTC
CDR3: CASSSGTSGRGEQFF

V: TRBV20-1
J: TRBJ2-5
D: TRBD2
size: once
DNA: TGCAGTGCTAGAGTAGCGGGAGTATTAACCCAGTACTTC
CDR3: CSARVAGVLTQYF

V: TRBV27
J: TRBJ2-1
D: TRBD2
size: NA
DNA: TGTGCCAGCAGTTTCGGGACTAGCTGGAGGCAGTTCTTC
CDR3: CASSFGTSWRQFF

V: TRBV18
J: TRBJ2-1
D: NA
size: many
DNA: TGTGCCAGCTCACCACCTGGGTACAATGAGCAGTTCTTC
CDR3: CASSPPGYNEQFF

V: TRBV3-1
J: TRBJ1-1
D: TRBD1
size: few
DNA: TGTGCCAGCAGCCACTACAGGGGCTACGCAAACACTGAAGCTTTCTTT
CDR3: CASSHYRGYANTEAFF

V: TRBV12-5
J: TRBJ1-6
D: NA
size: NA
DNA: TGTGCTAGTGGTTTGGGGGGGATCTATTCACCCCTCCACTTT
CDR3: CASGLGGIYSPLHF

V: TRBV3-1
J: TRBJ1-3
D: NA
size: NA
DNA: TGTGCCAGCAGCCGTGGGGCGGACCTTTACTCTGGAAACACCATATATTTT
CDR3: CASSRGADLYSGNTIYF

V: TRBV20-1
J: TRBJ2-2
D: NA
size: few
DNA: TGCAGTGCTTCCCGGGACTTCACCGGGGAGCTGTTTTTT
CDR3: CSASRDFTGELFF

V: TRBV20-1
J: TRBJ1-5
D: NA
size: NA
DNA: TGCAGTGCTAGCGGGGAGACATATAGCAATCAGCCCCAGCATTTT
CDR3: CSASGETYSNQPQHF

V: TRBV20-1
J: TRBJ2-2
D: TRBD2
size: NA
DNA: TGCAGTGCTAGAGGACTAGCGGGAATCACCGGGGAGCTGTTTTTT
CDR3: CSARGLAGITGELFF

V: TRBV7-9
J: TRBJ2-1
D: NA
size: few
DNA: TGTGCCAGCAGCTCAAGGGGCGGACGGAGCAATGAGCAGTTCTTC
CDR3: CASSSRGGRSNEQFF

V: TRBV3-1
J: TRBJ1-1
D: NA
size: many
DNA: TGTGCCAGCAGCCAAGGGGAAGGGGCCCTCTTTGGCACTGAAGCTTTCTTT
CDR3: CASSQGEGALFGTEAFF

V: TRBV2
J: TRBJ2-1
D: TRBD2
size: NA
DNA: TGTGCCAGCAGTGGAAGCCTCGGACTAGGACTGGCTGAGCAGTTCTTC
CDR3: CASSGSLGLGLAEQFF

V: TRBV6-1
J: TRBJ1-1
D: NA
size: few
DNA: TGTGCCAGCAGCCCCCGACTTACACCCGCTGAAGCTTTCTTT
CDR3: CASSPRLTPAEAFF

V: TRBV20-1
J: TRBJ2-1
D: TRBD1
size: many
DNA: TGCAGTGCTCCCGGGACAGGGGGCTCCTACAATGAGCAGTTCTTC
CDR3: CSAPGTGGSYNEQFF

V: TRBV7-2
J: TRBJ2-3
D: TRBD1
size: few
DNA: TGTGCCAGCAGCTTACGGCAGGGGGAGGATACGCAGTATTTT
CDR3: CASSLRQGEDTQYF

V: TRBV19
J: TRBJ2-2
D: NA
size: NA
DNA: TGTGCCAGTAGATCCCGGGGAGGCTTCACGAACACCGGGGAGCTGTTTTTT
CDR3: CASRSRGGFTNTGELFF

V: TRBV5-1
J: TRBJ2-5
D: NA
size: NA
DNA: TGCGCCAGCAGCGCCACAGCAGTCCAAGAGACCCAGTACTTC
CDR3: CASSATAVQETQYF

V: TRBV7-2
J: TRBJ2-7
D: NA
size: NA
DNA: TGTGCCAGCAGCTTAGCCGGGACGCCTACCTACGAGCAGTACTTC
CDR3: CASSLAGTPTYEQYF

V: TRBV5-5
J: TRBJ2-2
D: TRBD1
size: many
DNA: TGTGCCAGCAGCTGGTCCTCACAGGGGATCACCGGGGAGCTGTTTTTT
CDR3: CASSWSSQGITGELFF

V: TRBV11-2
J: TRBJ2-1
D: TRBD2
size: medium-sized
DNA: TGTGCCAGCAGCTTAGATTGGCTAGCGGATTACAATGAGCAGTTCTTC
CDR3: CASSLDWLADYNEQFF

V: TRBV5-1
J: TRBJ2-1
D: TRBD2
size: NA
DNA: TGCGCCAGCAGCTTGGTAGGAGCGGGATCAGTCAATGAGCAGTTCTTC
CDR3: CASSLVGAGSVNEQFF

V: TRBV12-3/TRBV12-4
J: TRBJ2-3
D: TRBD2
size: few
DNA: TGTGCCAGCAGTTTTAGCGGGAGTCGGAAAGATACGCAGTATTTT
CDR3: CASSFSGSRKDTQYF

V: TRBV24-1
J: TRBJ2-2
D: NA
size: NA
DNA: TGTGCCACCAGTGATCAGGACAAGACATACCACCCGCTGAACACCGGGGAGCTGTTTTTT
CDR3: CATSDQDKTYHPLNTGELFF

V: TRBV3-1
J: TRBJ2-3
D: TRBD2
size: few
DNA: TGTGCCAGCAGACACGGGGGGAGCACAGATACGCAGTATTTT
CDR3: CASRHGGSTDTQYF

V: TRBV20-1
J: TRBJ2-2
D: TRBD2
size: few
DNA: TGCAGTGCCCATCGGGCGGGAGTGAGCCGGGAGCTGTTTTTT
CDR3: CSAHRAGVSRELFF

V: TRBV3-1
J: TRBJ2-2
D: NA
size: many
DNA: TGTGCCAGCAGCCAAGGCCGAGACACCGGGGAGCTGTTTTTT
CDR3: CASSQGRDTGELFF

V: TRBV20-1
J: TRBJ2-3
D: NA
size: NA
DNA: TGCAGTGCAAAGACCGGGCCCGCATCCGATACGCAGTATTTT
CDR3: CSAKTGPASDTQYF

V: TRBV3-1
J: TRBJ2-7
D: TRBD1
size: many
DNA: TGTGCCAGCAGCCCCACCCCCCAGGGGGCCGAGCAGTACTTC
CDR3: CASSPTPQGAEQYF

V: TRBV7-9
J: TRBJ2-1
D: NA
size: NA
DNA: TGTGCCAGCAGCTCCGGACAGACGAATGAGCAGTTCTTC
CDR3: CASSSGQTNEQFF

V: TRBV7-8
J: TRBJ2-4
D: NA
size: many
DNA: TGTGCCAGCAGCTTGGGGACCCTGAGAGCCAAAAACATTCAGTACTTC
CDR3: CASSLGTLRAKNIQYF